Detailed here is one TCR beta chain. This specimen belongs to a study of blood T cell repertoires in COVID-19. Study information: Samples of COVID-19 (acute and convalescent) were obtained from the United States, Italy and Spain. PBMCs, B-cell-depleted T cells, or T cells provided the cDNA or gDNA that made up the material.

The CDR3 is made up of 16 amino acids. The germline V gene encodes CDR1 SGHNT and CDR2 YENEEA. V trimming: 2 bases; J trimming: 5 bases; junction bases outside the gene matches: 11. Sequenced by immunoSEQ multiplex PCR; TCRdb stores in-frame clones only, minus some. The sample has about 68,000 clones, 90% seen once; the top ten hold less than 0.55%. The clonotype was recovered from a man aged 50-60 years with COVID-19, enrolled during active disease. The chain couples TRBV11-3 to TRBJ2-5, with 7 bases lining up with TRBD1. Input material: peripheral blood. Here the CDR3 DNA reads TGTGCCAGCAGCTTATCAACGGCAGGCAGGGGGGAGACCCAGTACTTC. Protein product: CASSLSTAGRGETQYF. The variable domain in full, with the rest retrieved from reference TRBV11-3 and TRBJ2-5, is EAGVVQSPRYKIIEKKQPVAFWCNPISGHNTLYWYLQNLGQGPELLIRYENEEAVDDSQLPKDRFSAERLKGVDSTLKIQPAELGDSAVYLCASSLSTAGRGETQYFGPGTRLLVL.